A single sample gave rise to the 21 T cell receptor beta chains below, sequenced in a study of shared clonotypes between healthy human individuals. The method was immunoSEQ multiplex PCR; TCRdb's version includes in-frame clones alone and lacks a portion of them. The sample lists around 1,000,000 clones, 77% occurring once. Material: memory CD4+ T cells from PBMCs. Subset meaning: CD45RA-negative fraction. The receptors were gathered from a man aged 18-30 years in good health. Some clones in this sample may be carry-over from other donors' samples.

The J gene is TRBJ2-2, the V gene TRBV9; the D is unclear. Germline-derived CDR1 and CDR2 are SGDLS and YYNGEE. Trimming pared 4 bases from V and 0 bases from J, leaving 16 bases between. The CDR3 loop spans 17 amino acids. DNA of the CDR3: TGTGCCAGCAGCCGCTCGAGGCTACCCGCGAACACCGGGGAGCTGTTTTTT. Encoded protein: CASSRSRLPANTGELFF.

This clone was found a few times. The chain recombines TRBV7-2 with TRBJ2-7, with 11 bases that match TRBD2. This CDR3 contains 15 residues. J gave up 3 bases and V 1 base, and 2 bases lay outside the gene matches. The germline V gene encodes CDR1 SGHTA and CDR2 FQGNSA. Here the CDR3 reads CASSLDSGRVYEQYF. Here the CDR3 DNA reads TGTGCCAGCAGCTTAGATAGCGGGAGGGTCTACGAGCAGTACTTC. Full variable domain (rest looked up from reference TRBV7-2 and TRBJ2-7): GAGVSQSPSNKVTEKGKDVELRCDPISGHTALYWYRQSLGQGLEFLIYFQGNSAPDKSGLPSDRFSAERTGGSVSTLTIQRTQQEDSAVYLCASSLDSGRVYEQYFGPGTRLTVT.

This chain links TRBV5-5 with TRBJ2-7; 13 positions agree with TRBD2. Germline CDR1 and CDR2: SGHKS and YYEKEE (reference sequence). CDR3 size: 16 residues. J was trimmed by 5 bases and V by 4 bases; bases with no gene match: 9. As DNA, the CDR3 is TGTGCCAGCAGCCCGGGACTAGCGGGATCCTACCACGAGCAGTACTTC. It is translated as CASSPGLAGSYHEQYF.

In regard to this clone: At one boundary the junction diverges from the germline segment, which might be a read error. The chain has TRBV19 and TRBJ2-7, with D perhaps matching TRBD1 or TRBD2 (5 bases each). This CDR3 spans 12 amino acids. Germline V CDR1 and CDR2: LNHDA, SQIVND (reference sequence). The CDR3 loop is CASSNTWGPVGF. CDR3 DNA sequence: TGTGCCAGTAGCAATACGTGGGGACCCGTCGGCTTC.

The chain combines TRBV5-1 with TRBJ1-1, with 8 positions matching TRBD1. The CDR3 is made up of 16 amino acids. Germline V CDR1 and CDR2: SGHRS, YFSETQ. V lost 4 bases to trimming and J lost 5 bases; unmatched junction nucleotides: 13. For the CDR3, the DNA is TGCGCCAGCAGCCCCACCAGGGGGCTATTGGGAACTGAAGCTTTCTTT. Translation: CASSPTRGLLGTEAFF.

In DNA form, the CDR3 reads TGTGCCAGCAGCTTAGGGACTCTGACCGGGGAGCTGTTTTTT. Translation: CASSLGTLTGELFF. J is TRBJ2-2 and V is TRBV7-9; a weak D match, TRBD2 (5 bases). The V gene's germline CDR1 is SEHNR and CDR2 FQNEAQ (reference sequence). The CDR3 has 14 residues. Trimming stripped 1 base from V and 5 bases from J, with 8 bases between.

This rearrangement joins TRBV10-2 to TRBJ1-5; D remains ambiguous. The CDR3 extends over 14 amino acids. Trimming removed 3 bases from V and 6 bases from J, with 12 bases in between. Germline CDR1 reads WSHSY; CDR2 reads SAAADI. The CDR3 bases are TGCGCCAGCAGTGACACGTCAGGCGCTCAGCCCCAGCATTTT. This codes for CASSDTSGAQPQHF.

The V and J genes are TRBV18 and TRBJ1-2, with a possible D match to TRBD1 (5 bases). Trimming shortened V by 1 base and J by 4 bases, and 7 bases separated the two germline ends. Germline V lookup: CDR1 KGHSH, CDR2 LQKENI. The CDR3 runs to 13 residues. This CDR3 reads CASSPRGGYGYTF. DNA of the CDR3: TGTGCCAGCTCACCACGGGGCGGCTATGGCTACACCTTC.

The chain employs TRBV18 and TRBJ1-2; 7 bases agree with TRBD1. The V and J ends lost 1 base and 8 bases, in that order; junction bases with no gene match: 10. This CDR3 comprises 15 residues. The germline gives CDR1 KGHSH, CDR2 LQKENI. The CDR3 spells CASSPRTGGEWGYTF. The CDR3 DNA follows: TGTGCCAGCTCACCACGGACAGGAGGGGAGTGGGGCTACACCTTC.

The rearrangement links TRBV11-1 to TRBJ1-1; no reliable D call. CDR1 is SGHAT and CDR2 is FQDESV in the germline V gene (reference sequence). V shed 5 bases and J shed 8 bases, with 12 bases lying between them. The CDR3 sequence is 12 residues long. As DNA, the CDR3 is TGTGCCAGCAGCGCCCTGGGAAACGAAGCTTTCTTT. Translation: CASSALGNEAFF.

V usage is TRBV11-1 and J usage is TRBJ2-7; D gene uncertain. This CDR3 spans 15 amino acids. V was shortened by 2 bases and J by 0 bases, with 11 bases between the two germline ends. Germline V gene sequence: CDR1 SGHAT, CDR2 FQDESV (reference sequence). The chain's CDR3 is CASSLRRVSSYEQYF. CDR3 in DNA: TGTGCCAGCAGCTTACGGCGCGTAAGCTCCTACGAGCAGTACTTC.

This clone was detected only once. The chain uses TRBV5-1 and TRBJ1-2; 10 nucleotides line up with TRBD1. Germline CDR1 and CDR2: SGHRS and YFSETQ. V was pared by 2 bases and J by 5 bases, with 9 bases of the junction left unmatched. CDR3 length: 16 amino acids. The CDR3 region is CASSLAPGQGYYGYTF. CDR3 nucleotide sequence: TGCGCCAGCAGCTTAGCACCGGGACAGGGGTATTATGGCTACACCTTC.

The gene calls are TRBV14 and TRBJ1-1, with D unclear. Germline loops: CDR1 SGHDN, CDR2 FVKESK. V dropped 4 bases and J dropped 10 bases, with 22 bases sitting between them. The CDR3 length is 15 residues. The CDR3 protein is CASSRIDVGRVGAFF. CDR3 bases: TGTGCCAGCAGCCGGATAGATGTTGGGAGGGTTGGAGCTTTCTTT.

This chain joins TRBV29-1 and TRBJ2-3, with TRBD1 as a possible D gene (6 bases). The CDR3 is made up of 12 amino acids. CDR1 and CDR2 from the germline V gene are SQVTM and ANQGSEA. V shed 4 bases and J shed 7 bases, with 12 bases lying between them. The CDR3 DNA reads as TGCAGCGTTGGCCAGGGGATGAATACGCAGTATTTT. Its translation: CSVGQGMNTQYF.

To note about this clone: The same CDR3 can be traced to other DNA sequences in this sample. J is TRBJ1-5 and V is TRBV7-9; D is uncertain. The V gene lost 5 bases and the J gene lost 4 bases, with 9 bases spanning the gap. The CDR3 runs to 13 residues. CDR1 is SEHNR, CDR2 FQNEAQ, per germline (reference sequence). CDR3 DNA: TGTGCCAGCAGCCCGGACGGAAATCAGCCCCAGCATTTT. Translated, it gives CASSPDGNQPQHF.

This clone was seen ten or more times. The chain is built from TRBV11-2 and TRBJ2-7; D might be TRBD1 (6 bases). Germline lookup yields CDR1 SGHAT and CDR2 FQNNGV. CDR3 length equals 15 residues. V lost 5 bases and J lost 0, with 14 bases in between. CDR3 loop: CASSPLTGPSYEQYF. The CDR3, as DNA: TGTGCCAGCAGCCCCCTCACAGGGCCCTCCTACGAGCAGTACTTC.

V usage is TRBV5-6 and J usage is TRBJ2-2; D might be TRBD1 (6 bases). CDR1 is SGHDT, CDR2 YYEEEE, per germline. There are 17 residues in the CDR3. V was trimmed by 3 bases and J by 8 bases, leaving 23 bases between them. The CDR3 reads CASSSSERGHLPGELFF. The CDR3 nucleotides are TGTGCCAGCAGCTCCTCAGAGAGGGGACACCTCCCTGGGGAGCTGTTTTTT. Full variable domain (missing parts from reference TRBV5-6 and TRBJ2-2): DAGVTQSPTHLIKTRGQQVTLRCSPKSGHDTVSWYQQALGQGPQFIFQYYEEEERQRGNFPDRFSGHQFPNYSSELNVNALLLGDSALYLCASSSSERGHLPGELFFGEGSRLTVL.

The chain combines TRBV6-1 with TRBJ1-4; 9 bases are shared with TRBD1. Germline V gene data show CDR1 as MNHNS and CDR2 as SASEGT. V trimming: 6 bases; J trimming: 8 bases; junction bases outside the gene matches: 4. The CDR3 has 13 residues. The CDR3 DNA reads as TGTGCCAGCAGAACAGGGGGCTGGGAAAAACTGTTTTTT. Its translation: CASRTGGWEKLFF.

This sequence joins TRBV28 and TRBJ2-5, with 9 bases matching TRBD1. The germline V gene encodes CDR1 MDHEN and CDR2 SYDVKM. This CDR3 comprises 16 residues. V trimming: 4 bases; J trimming: 4 bases; junction bases outside the gene matches: 10. Written as DNA, the CDR3 is TGTGCCAGCAGTTCCCCGACAGGGGGAATTCGAGAGACCCAGTACTTC. It codes for CASSSPTGGIRETQYF.

In DNA form, the CDR3 reads TGTGCCAGCAGCCTATTCTACAGGGTGATGAACACTGAAGCTTTCTTT. Residues: CASSLFYRVMNTEAFF. J is TRBJ1-1 and V is TRBV7-8, with a tentative D call TRBD1 (6 bases). V was shortened by 5 bases and J by 0 bases, with 16 bases between the two germline ends. Germline loops: CDR1 SGHVS, CDR2 FQNEAQ. This CDR3 comprises 16 residues.

This clone was observed once. The chain has TRBV19 and TRBJ1-2; 11 positions agree with TRBD1. Germline values: CDR1 LNHDA, CDR2 SQIVND (reference sequence). Trimming took 11 bases from V and 8 from J; bases not matched to a gene: 10. The CDR3 is made up of 13 amino acids. The CDR3 DNA sequence: TGTGCCGTGCAGGACAGGGGGCTTCGGGGCTACACCTTC. Translated: CAVQDRGLRGYTF.